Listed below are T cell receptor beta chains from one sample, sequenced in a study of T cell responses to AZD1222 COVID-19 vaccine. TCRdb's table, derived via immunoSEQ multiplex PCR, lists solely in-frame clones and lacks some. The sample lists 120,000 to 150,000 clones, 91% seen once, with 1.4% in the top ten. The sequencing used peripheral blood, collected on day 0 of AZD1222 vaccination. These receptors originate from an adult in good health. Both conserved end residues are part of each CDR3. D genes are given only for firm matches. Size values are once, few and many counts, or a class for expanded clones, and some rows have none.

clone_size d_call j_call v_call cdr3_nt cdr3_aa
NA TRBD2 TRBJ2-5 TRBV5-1 TGCGCCAGCAGCCCTAGCGGGACGGGGGAGACCCAGTACTTC CASSPSGTGETQYF
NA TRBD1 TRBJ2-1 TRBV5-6 TGTGCCAGCGCTGGACAGGGCCTCCAAAACAATGAGCAGTTCTTC CASAGQGLQNNEQFF
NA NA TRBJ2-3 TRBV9 TGTGCCAGCAGCCCCGTCCCGAGCACAGATACGCAGTATTTT CASSPVPSTDTQYF
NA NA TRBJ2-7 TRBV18 TGTGCCAGCTCACGGGACTACGAGCAGTACTTC CASSRDYEQYF
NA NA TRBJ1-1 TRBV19 TGTGCCAGTATTCCCCAGGGGTACACTGAAGCTTTCTTT CASIPQGYTEAFF
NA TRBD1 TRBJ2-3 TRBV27 TGTGCCACCATTGACCGGGACAGGGGGACAGATACGCAGTATTTT CATIDRDRGTDTQYF
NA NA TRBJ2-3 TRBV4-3 TGCGCCAGCAGCCAAGTGGGGCTAGATACGCAGTATTTT CASSQVGLDTQYF
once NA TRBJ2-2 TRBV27 TGTGCCAGCACTCTAAGGGTCACCGGGGAGCTGTTTTTT CASTLRVTGELFF
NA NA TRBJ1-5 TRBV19 TGTGCCAGTAGTTTCGGGACTTATAATCAGCCCCAGCATTTT CASSFGTYNQPQHF
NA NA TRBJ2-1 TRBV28 TGTGCCAGCCGAGCCCTCTCCTACAATGAGCAGTTCTTC CASRALSYNEQFF
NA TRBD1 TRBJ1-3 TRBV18 TGTGCCAGCTCACCCCTTCCCGGGACAGGGTCGTCTGGAAACACCATATATTTT CASSPLPGTGSSGNTIYF
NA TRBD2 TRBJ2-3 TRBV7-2 TGTGCCAGCAGCTTACAAGCGGGAGAAGCGGATACGCAGTATTTT CASSLQAGEADTQYF
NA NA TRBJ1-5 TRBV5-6 TGTGCCAGCAGCCAGGGTGGTCAGCCCCAGCATTTT CASSQGGQPQHF
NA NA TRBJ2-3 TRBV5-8 TGTGCCAGCAGCTCGGGGGATCGGTCAGATACGCAGTATTTT CASSSGDRSDTQYF
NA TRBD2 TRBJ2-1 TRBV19 TGTGCCAGTAGTATGTGGGCTAGCGGGAGCAATGAGCAGTTCTTC CASSMWASGSNEQFF
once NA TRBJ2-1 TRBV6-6 TGTGCCAGCAGTTACAGGCGCGACTCCTCCTACAATGAGCAGTTCTTC CASSYRRDSSYNEQFF
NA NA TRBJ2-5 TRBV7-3 TGTGCCAGCAGCTCCTCCCTGACTAGGGGAGAGACCCAGTACTTC CASSSSLTRGETQYF
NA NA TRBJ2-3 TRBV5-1 TGCGCCAGCAGCTTGGACAAATACACAGATACGCAGTATTTT CASSLDKYTDTQYF
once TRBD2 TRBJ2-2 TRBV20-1 TGCAGTGCTAGTTTGGGGAGCGGGGGGCAAACCGGGGAGCTGTTTTTT CSASLGSGGQTGELFF
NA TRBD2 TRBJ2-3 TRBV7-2 TGTGCCAGCAGCTCCGGGACTAGCGGGAGGAGACGAGGTACGCAGTATTTT CASSSGTSGRRRGTQYF
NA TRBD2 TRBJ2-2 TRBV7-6 TGTGCCAGCAGCTTACCTCGGCTAGCGGGAGACACCGGGGAGCTGTTTTTT CASSLPRLAGDTGELFF
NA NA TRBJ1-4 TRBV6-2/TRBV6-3 TGTGCCAGCAGTTCGACAGATGAAAAACTGTTTTTT CASSSTDEKLFF
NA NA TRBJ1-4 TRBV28 TGTGCCAGCAGCCTCAATGAAAAACTGTTTTTT CASSLNEKLFF